Below are 19 T cell receptor beta chains sequenced from a single sample in a study of blood T cell repertoires in COVID-19. TCRdb's copy holds only in-frame clones and misses some; the assay was immunoSEQ multiplex PCR. The sample holds 170,000 or so clones, less than 90% seen once. Sequenced sample: peripheral blood. The source of these receptors is a man aged 18 to 29 with active or convalescent COVID-19.

This clone has a handful of counts. V gene TRBV6-5 combines with J gene TRBJ2-5, with D perhaps matching TRBD1 (6 bases). Trimming removed 6 bases at V and 4 bases at J, with 15 bases between. The CDR3 sequence is 14 residues long. The germline gives CDR1 MNHEY, CDR2 SVGAGI. The CDR3 region has the DNA TGTGCCAGCAGCCCAGAACAGGGTCGAGAGACCCAGTACTTC. Its protein product is CASSPEQGRETQYF.

This clone was found once. The chain uses TRBV2 and TRBJ2-3; 14 bases align to TRBD2. Unmatched junction bases numbered 11, after V lost 6 bases and J lost 3 bases. The germline gives CDR1 SNHLY, CDR2 FYNNEI. The CDR3 consists of 18 residues. In nucleotides, the CDR3 is TGTGCCAGCAGAACTTTACGACGGACTAGCGGGGGGACAGATACGCAGTATTTT. The encoded protein is CASRTLRRTSGGTDTQYF.

The V and J genes are TRBV28 and TRBJ2-1; TRBD2 matches 8 bases. The V segment lost 2 bases and the J segment 7 bases; nucleotides outside the gene matches: 4. The CDR3 sequence is 14 residues long. Germline V gene sequence: CDR1 MDHEN, CDR2 SYDVKM. The CDR3: CASSLGTSLNEQFF. Written as DNA, the CDR3 is TGTGCCAGCAGTTTAGGGACTAGTCTAAATGAGCAGTTCTTC.

The chain couples TRBV19 to TRBJ2-1, with TRBD1 as a possible D gene (8 bases). Per germline, CDR1 LNHDA and CDR2 SQIVND (reference sequence). The CDR3 is 15 amino acids. Trimming stripped 4 bases from V and 4 bases from J, with 14 bases between. This chain's CDR3 is CASSTTGGGYNEQFF. Written as DNA, the CDR3 is TGTGCCAGTAGTACAACAGGGGGGGGTTACAATGAGCAGTTCTTC.

This chain connects TRBV6-1 to TRBJ1-2, with 11 bases lining up with TRBD1. V was pared by 2 bases and J by 8 bases, with 10 bases of the junction left unmatched. The CDR3 length is 16 residues. Germline V CDR1 and CDR2: MNHNS, SASEGT. CDR3 DNA: TGTGCCAGCAGTGAACCTGGACAGGGGGCATGGCAAGGCTACACCTTC. Amino acid sequence: CASSEPGQGAWQGYTF.

V usage is TRBV6-6 and J usage is TRBJ2-1; 10 bases are shared with TRBD1. The J segment lost 7 bases and the V segment lost 7 bases, leaving 7 bases of the junction unmatched. Germline lookup yields CDR1 MNHNY and CDR2 SVGAGI (reference sequence). The CDR3 spans 14 residues. CDR3 DNA sequence: TGTGCCAGCACTAGACAGGGGGCAAGGAATGAGCAGTTCTTC. It translates to CASTRQGARNEQFF.

The J gene is TRBJ2-5, the V gene TRBV7-2, with D possibly TRBD1 on 7 matching bases. CDR1 is SGHTA and CDR2 is FQGNSA in the germline V gene. V shed 4 bases and J shed 5 bases, with 17 bases lying between them. CDR3 size: 15 residues. This CDR3 reads CASSSPQGGGETQYF. CDR3 sequence (DNA): TGTGCCAGCAGCTCCCCTCAGGGGGGCGGCGAGACCCAGTACTTC.

This clone was seen only once. This rearrangement joins TRBV30 to TRBJ2-2, with D possibly TRBD2 on 6 matching bases. From germline, CDR1 is GTSNPN and CDR2 SVGIG (reference sequence). Trimming removed 0 bases from V and 3 bases from J, with 14 bases in between. This CDR3 has 16 residues. Written as DNA, the CDR3 is TGTGCCTGGAGTGTTATGGGGGGTGTGGACACCGGGGAGCTGTTTTTT. This sequence encodes CAWSVMGGVDTGELFF.

The J gene is TRBJ1-6, the V gene TRBV10-3, with 8 nucleotides matching TRBD1. Germline V gene sequence: CDR1 ENHRY, CDR2 SYGVKD. The ends lost 6 bases at V and 7 bases at J; junction bases unmatched: 5. The CDR3 runs 14 residues. The DNA of the CDR3 is TGTGCCATCAGGGACAGGGTAGGAAATTCACCCCTCCACTTT. Translated, it gives CAIRDRVGNSPLHF.

The V gene is TRBV10-3, the J gene TRBJ1-5; 9 nucleotides line up with TRBD1. In germline, CDR1 is ENHRY, CDR2 SYGVKD. The CDR3 runs 16 residues. The trim removed 6 bases at V and 4 bases at J, leaving 10 bases unmatched. CDR3 loop: CAISNGQGRGNQPQHF. The CDR3, as DNA: TGTGCCATCAGCAACGGACAGGGGAGAGGTAATCAGCCCCAGCATTTT.

The V and J genes are TRBV11-1 and TRBJ2-1; 8 nucleotides align to TRBD1. CDR1 and CDR2 (germline): SGHAT, FQDESV (reference sequence). The ends lost 5 bases at V and 2 bases at J; junction bases unmatched: 2. The CDR3 is made up of 14 amino acids. In DNA, the CDR3 is TGTGCCAGCAGCCCGGACAGGGCCTACAATGAGCAGTTCTTC. As protein: CASSPDRAYNEQFF.

The chain has TRBV5-4 and TRBJ1-6; the D gene is possibly TRBD1 (5 bases). V lost 4 bases and J lost 14, with 16 bases in between. The CDR3 consists of 13 residues. Germline V gives CDR1 SGHNT, CDR2 YYREEE (reference sequence). This CDR3 is CASSPWGYRALHF. The CDR3 DNA is TGTGCCAGCAGCCCCTGGGGCTATCGGGCCCTCCACTTT.

Worth noting for this clone: A read error may account for a junction end that differs from germline. V gene TRBV5-1 combines with J gene TRBJ2-7; TRBD1 is a possible D gene (5 bases). Germline V gives CDR1 SGHRS, CDR2 YFSETQ. The CDR3 is made up of 12 amino acids. The CDR3 protein is CASSLETEIWHF. The CDR3 coding sequence is TGCGCCAGCAGCTTGGAGACAGAAATATGGCACTTC. The complete variable domain, with remaining parts taken from reference TRBV5-1 and TRBJ2-7, reads KAGVTQTPRYLIKTRGQQVTLSCSPISGHRSVSWYQQTPGQGLQFLFEYFSETQRNKGNFPGRFSGRQFSNSRSEMNVSTLELGDSALYLCASSLETEIWHFGPGTRLTVT.

The rearrangement links TRBV7-2 to TRBJ1-2; 7 bases match TRBD1. The trim removed 5 bases at V and 7 bases at J, leaving 7 bases unmatched. CDR3 length: 13 amino acids. The germline gives CDR1 SGHTA, CDR2 FQGNSA. As DNA, the CDR3 is TGTGCCAGCAGCACCCGACAGGGAGGTGGCTACACCTTC. Translating gives CASSTRQGGGYTF.

The chain joins TRBV15 to TRBJ1-4, with 9 bases fitting TRBD1. V was clipped by 8 bases and J by 5 bases; unmatched bases: 6. The CDR3 length is 14 residues. Germline V lookup: CDR1 LNHNV, CDR2 YYDKDF (reference sequence). The CDR3 region is CATWGGQGNEKLFF. The DNA for the CDR3 is TGTGCCACCTGGGGGGGACAGGGAAATGAAAAACTGTTTTTT.

The chain is built from TRBV19 and TRBJ1-5; the match to TRBD1 covers 10 bases. The CDR3 is made up of 14 amino acids. Germline assignment: CDR1 LNHDA and CDR2 SQIVND (reference sequence). With V trimmed by 11 bases and J by 4 bases, 8 bases remained unmatched. The CDR3 sequence: CAANGDRGNQPQHF. DNA of the CDR3: TGTGCCGCCAATGGGGACAGGGGTAATCAGCCCCAGCATTTT.

V gene TRBV19 combines with J gene TRBJ1-5; perhaps TRBD1 as D (6 bases). CDR1 and CDR2 (germline): LNHDA, SQIVND (reference sequence). The V end was cut by 2 bases, the J end by 2 bases, with 16 bases between. CDR3 length equals 17 residues. This CDR3 reads CASSITRGNRGNQPQHF. The DNA for the CDR3 is TGTGCCAGTAGTATAACACGTGGAAACAGGGGCAATCAGCCCCAGCATTTT.

The chain uses TRBV9 and TRBJ1-1; TRBD1 is a possible D gene (5 bases). Per the germline V gene, CDR1 is SGDLS and CDR2 is YYNGEE. Trimming removed 7 bases from V and 4 bases from J, with 14 bases in between. This CDR3 has 13 amino acids. The CDR3: CASSFSGGTEAFF. CDR3 nucleotide sequence: TGTGCCAGCTCCTTTAGCGGGGGCACTGAAGCTTTCTTT. The full variable domain, completed using reference TRBV9 and TRBJ1-1, is DSGVTQTPKHLITATGQRVTLRCSPRSGDLSVYWYQQSLDQGLQFLIQYYNGEERAKGNILERFSAQQFPDLHSELNLSSLELGDSALYFCASSFSGGTEAFFGQGTRLTVV.

The chain has TRBV20-1 and TRBJ1-2, with 8 bases identical to TRBD1. Germline assignment: CDR1 DFQATT and CDR2 SNEGSKA (reference sequence). CDR3 length: 13 residues. The trim removed 3 bases at V and 4 bases at J, leaving 4 bases unmatched. CDR3 protein: CSASNRGAYGYTF. The CDR3 nucleotides read TGCAGTGCTAGTAACAGGGGGGCCTATGGCTACACCTTC.